The clone carrying this TCR beta chain has just a few counts. The source of the sample is a study of shared T cell receptors in the human thymus. Profiling relied on immunoSEQ multiplex PCR, and the TCRdb table lists in-frame clones only, not all of them. The sample lists 600,000 or so clones, about 87% occurring once. The germline V gene encodes CDR1 MDHEN and CDR2 SYDVKM. This CDR3 has 15 residues. V shed 6 bases and J shed 7 bases, with 21 bases lying between them. The same data also contributed to another study, on human thymus T cells. From that paper: The people who donated were healthy Finnish babies having corrective surgery for congenital heart defects. Corrective cardiac surgery supplied the resected thymus tissue. Among thymic and blood repertoires, usage of V and J genes appeared biased. Highly overlapping thymic repertoires in unrelated individuals were reported by related research.

V is TRBV28 and J is TRBJ1-2; D uncertain. This TCR came from a boy in the first two years of life with a congenital heart defect. The specimen was thymocytes. CDR3 sequence reads: CASSPELRGPVGYTF. The DNA of the CDR3 is TGTGCCAGCAGCCCAGAACTGCGGGGTCCAGTTGGCTACACCTTC.